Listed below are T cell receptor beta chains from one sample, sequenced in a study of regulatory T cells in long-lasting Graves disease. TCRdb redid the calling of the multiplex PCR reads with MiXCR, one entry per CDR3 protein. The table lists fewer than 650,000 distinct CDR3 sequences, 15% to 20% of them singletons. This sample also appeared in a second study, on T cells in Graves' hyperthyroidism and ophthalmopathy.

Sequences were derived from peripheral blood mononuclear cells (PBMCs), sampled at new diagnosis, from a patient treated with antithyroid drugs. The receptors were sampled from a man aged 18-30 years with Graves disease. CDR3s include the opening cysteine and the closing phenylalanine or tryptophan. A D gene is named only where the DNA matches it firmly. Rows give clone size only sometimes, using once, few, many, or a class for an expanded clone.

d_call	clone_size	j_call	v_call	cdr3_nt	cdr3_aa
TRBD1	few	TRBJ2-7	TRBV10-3	TGTGCCGTGGGACAGATCTCCTACGAGCAGTACTTC	CAVGQISYEQYF
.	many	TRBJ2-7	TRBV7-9	TGTGCCAGCAGCGCCTTAGCGCTCTACGAGCAGTACTTC	CASSALALYEQYF
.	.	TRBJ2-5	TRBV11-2	TGTGCCAGCAGCCAAGAGTCGGGGGAGCAGTACTTC	CASSQESGEQYF
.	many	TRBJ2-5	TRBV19	TGTGCCAGTAGTATTGGTGTTCAAGAGACCCAGTACTTC	CASSIGVQETQYF
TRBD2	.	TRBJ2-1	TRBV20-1	TGCAGTGCTAGAACCCGGTCTAGCGGGGGCTGGTACAATGAGCAGTTCTTC	CSARTRSSGGWYNEQFF
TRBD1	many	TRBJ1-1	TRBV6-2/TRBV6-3	TGTGCCAGCAGTGAAAGAGGGACAGGGATTGCCGCTTTCTTT	CASSERGTGIAAFF
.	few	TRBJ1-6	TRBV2	TGTGCCAGCAGTGATTCGGCAGCGATAGGGTCACCCCTCCACTTT	CASSDSAAIGSPLHF
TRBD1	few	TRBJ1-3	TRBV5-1	TGCGCCAGCAGCTTGGGAGGACAGGGGACGACCATATATTTT	CASSLGGQGTTIYF
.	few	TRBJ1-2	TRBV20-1	TGCAGTGCTAGAGATCAGGTTGGGTCGCGGTGGGGCGGCTACACCTTC	CSARDQVGSRWGGYTF
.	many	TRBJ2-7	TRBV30	TGTGCCTGGAGGAGGTCCTACGAGCAGTACTTC	CAWRRSYEQYF
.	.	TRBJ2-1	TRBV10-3	TGTGCCATCAGTGGAAGCCGGGACCCCGTAAAGTTCTTC	CAISGSRDPVKFF
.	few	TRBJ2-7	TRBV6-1	TGTGCCAGCTTTACAGGGCCTGGTTTAGAGCAGTACTTC	CASFTGPGLEQYF
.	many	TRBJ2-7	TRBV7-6	TGTGCCAGCAGCGGGGACCTTGAGGGCTACGAGCAGTACTTC	CASSGDLEGYEQYF
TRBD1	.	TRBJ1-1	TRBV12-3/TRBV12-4	TGTGCCAGCAGCCAACAGGGGGCAATTGAAGCTTTCTTT	CASSQQGAIEAFF
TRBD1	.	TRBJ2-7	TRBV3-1	TGTGCCAGCAGCCAATTCTGGACAGGGGGCGTTGGCACCTACGAGCAGTACTTC	CASSQFWTGGVGTYEQYF
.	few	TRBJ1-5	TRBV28	TGTGCCAGCAGTCCGAGAACAGGGAATTCTGATCAGCCCCAGCATTTT	CASSPRTGNSDQPQHF
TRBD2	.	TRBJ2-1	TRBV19	TGTGCCAGTAGTATAAGCGGGAGGGCTAATGAGCAGTTCTTC	CASSISGRANEQFF
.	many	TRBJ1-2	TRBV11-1	TGTGCCAGCAGCTTACAGGGTCACAATTTTGGTGGCTACACCTTC	CASSLQGHNFGGYTF
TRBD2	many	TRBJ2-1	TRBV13	TGTGCCAGCAGCCGCAGACTAGCGGGATTCTATGAGCAGTTCTTC	CASSRRLAGFYEQFF
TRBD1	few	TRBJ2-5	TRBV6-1	TGTGCCAGCAGCGAAGGGTGGACAGGGTTCCAAGAGACCCAGTACTTC	CASSEGWTGFQETQYF
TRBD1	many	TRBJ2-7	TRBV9	TGTGCCAGCAGCGTAGATGGGACAGGGGAGGTCGAGCAGTACTTC	CASSVDGTGEVEQYF
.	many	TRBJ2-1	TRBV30	TGTGCCTGGAGTGGGGGGCAGGGTGAGCAGTTCTTC	CAWSGGQGEQFF
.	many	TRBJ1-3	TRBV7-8	TGTGCCAGCAGCCCCATACGGACTGGAAACACCATATATTTT	CASSPIRTGNTIYF
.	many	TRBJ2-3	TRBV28	TGTGCCAGCAGTTTCCCGACAGACTCCACAGATACGCAGTATTTT	CASSFPTDSTDTQYF
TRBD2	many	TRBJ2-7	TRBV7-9	TGTGCCGGAAGACTAGCGGGAGACGCCGAGCAGTACTTC	CAGRLAGDAEQYF
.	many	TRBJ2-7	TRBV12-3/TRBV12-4	TGTGCCAGCAGCCCTTCAGGACACGAGCAGTACTTC	CASSPSGHEQYF
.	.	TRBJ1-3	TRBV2	TGTGCCAGCAGTACAACGCCGGGACGGGACTCTGGAAACACCATATATTTT	CASSTTPGRDSGNTIYF
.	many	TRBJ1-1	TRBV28	TGTGCCAGCAGTTTCCTGTACAGGCTCGGTCGGACTGAAGCTTTCTTT	CASSFLYRLGRTEAFF
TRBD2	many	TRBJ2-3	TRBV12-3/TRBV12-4	TGTGCCAGCAGTCGTCCGGGACTACTGTATAGCACAGATACGCAGTATTTT	CASSRPGLLYSTDTQYF
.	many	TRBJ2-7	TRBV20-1	TGCAGTGCTAGTGCGTCTTGGGCTGTCGACGAGCAGTACTTC	CSASASWAVDEQYF
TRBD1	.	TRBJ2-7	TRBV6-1	TGTGCCAGCAGCCGCTCGGGACAGAACGAGCAGTACTTC	CASSRSGQNEQYF
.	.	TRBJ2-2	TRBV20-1	TGCAGTGCTGGTCGAATTGGGACCGGGGAGCTGTTTTTT	CSAGRIGTGELFF
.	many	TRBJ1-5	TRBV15	TGTGCCACCAGTCGAGCACCCCCGGTCGATCAGCCCCAGCATTTT	CATSRAPPVDQPQHF
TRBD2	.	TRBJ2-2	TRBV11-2	TGTGCCAGCAGCCCGCCTTGTGTCCCGGGACTAGCGGGACCGAACACCGGGGAGCTGTTTTTT	CASSPPCVPGLAGPNTGELFF